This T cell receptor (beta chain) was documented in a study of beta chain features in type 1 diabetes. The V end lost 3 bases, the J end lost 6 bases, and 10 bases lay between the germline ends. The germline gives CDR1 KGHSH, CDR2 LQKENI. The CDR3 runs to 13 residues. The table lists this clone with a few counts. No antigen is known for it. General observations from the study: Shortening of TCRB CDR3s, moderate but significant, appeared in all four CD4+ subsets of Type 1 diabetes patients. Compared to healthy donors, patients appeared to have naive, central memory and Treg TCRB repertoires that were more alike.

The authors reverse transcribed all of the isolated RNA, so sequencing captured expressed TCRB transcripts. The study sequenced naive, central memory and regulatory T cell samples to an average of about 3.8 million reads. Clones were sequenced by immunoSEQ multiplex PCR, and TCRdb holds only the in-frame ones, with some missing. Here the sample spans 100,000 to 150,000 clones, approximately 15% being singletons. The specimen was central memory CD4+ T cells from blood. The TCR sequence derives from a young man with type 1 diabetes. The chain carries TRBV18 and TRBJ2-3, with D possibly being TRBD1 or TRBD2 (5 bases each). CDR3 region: CASSPRGEDTQYF. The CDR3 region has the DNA TGTGCCAGCTCACCTCGGGGCGAGGATACGCAGTATTTT. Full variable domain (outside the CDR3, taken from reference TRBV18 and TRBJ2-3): NAGVMQNPRHLVRRRGQEARLRCSPMKGHSHVYWYRQLPEEGLKFMVYLQKENIIDESGMPKERFSAEFPKEGPSILRIQQVVRGDSAAYFCASSPRGEDTQYFGPGTRLTVL.